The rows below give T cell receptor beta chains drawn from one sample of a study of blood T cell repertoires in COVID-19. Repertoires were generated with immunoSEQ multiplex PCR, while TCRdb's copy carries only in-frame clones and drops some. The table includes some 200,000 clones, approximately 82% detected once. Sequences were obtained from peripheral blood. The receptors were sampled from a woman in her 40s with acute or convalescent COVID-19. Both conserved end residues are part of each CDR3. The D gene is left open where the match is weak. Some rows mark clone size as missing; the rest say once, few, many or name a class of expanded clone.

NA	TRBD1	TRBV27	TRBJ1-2	TGTGCCAGCAGTCCAATGATTACAGGGGCTGGCTACACCTTC	CASSPMITGAGYTF
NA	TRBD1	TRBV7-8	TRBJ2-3	TGTGCCAGCAGCCTCGGACAGGGGGTTCTTTCAGATACGCAGTATTTT	CASSLGQGVLSDTQYF
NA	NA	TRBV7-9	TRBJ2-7	TGTGCCAGCAGCCCTCGACAGGTTGCCGACTACGAGCAGTACTTC	CASSPRQVADYEQYF
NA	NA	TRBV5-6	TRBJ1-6	TGTGCCAGCAGCTTTTGGCAGGGTAATTCACCCCTCCACTTT	CASSFWQGNSPLHF
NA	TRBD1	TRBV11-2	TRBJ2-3	TGTGCCAGCAGCTTCAACAGGGGTACAGATACGCAGTATTTT	CASSFNRGTDTQYF
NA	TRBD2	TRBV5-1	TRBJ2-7	TGCGCCAGCAGCTTGGGGGGTCTAGCGGGTCGCTACGAGCAGTACTTC	CASSLGGLAGRYEQYF
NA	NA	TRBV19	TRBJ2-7	TGTGCCAGTAGTATAGATTTCTACAGCTCCTACGAGCAGTACTTC	CASSIDFYSSYEQYF
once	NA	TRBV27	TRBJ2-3	TGTGCCAGCCGCCGGGACTTTAGCACAGATACGCAGTATTTT	CASRRDFSTDTQYF
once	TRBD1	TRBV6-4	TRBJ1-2	TGTGCCAGCAGCCAGGAGGGGGCGACTGGCTACACCTTC	CASSQEGATGYTF
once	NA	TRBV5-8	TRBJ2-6	TGTGCCAGCAGCCTGGAAACAGGAGCCTCTGGGGCCAACGTCCTGACTTTC	CASSLETGASGANVLTF
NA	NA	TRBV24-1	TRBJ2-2	TGTGCCACCAGTGTCGGACTGGGAGACACCGGGGAGCTGTTTTTT	CATSVGLGDTGELFF
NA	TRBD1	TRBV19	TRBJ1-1	TGTGCCAGTAGTTCGGGGAACAGGGGGCATAGGGGGAACACTGAAGCTTTCTTT	CASSSGNRGHRGNTEAFF
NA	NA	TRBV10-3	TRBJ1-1	TGTGCCATCGGCGGCTTGAACACTGAAGCTTTCTTT	CAIGGLNTEAFF
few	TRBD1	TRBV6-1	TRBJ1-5	TGTGCCAGCAGTTTTGGACAGGGATCTCAGCCCCAGCATTTT	CASSFGQGSQPQHF
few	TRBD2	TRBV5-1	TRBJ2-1	TGCGCCAGCCGCCGAACTAGCGAGTTAAGGGTATACAATGAGCAGTTCTTC	CASRRTSELRVYNEQFF
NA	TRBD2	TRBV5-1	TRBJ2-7	TGCGCCAGCAGCTTGAGTGCGGGAGCGGGCTCCTACGAGCAGTACTTC	CASSLSAGAGSYEQYF
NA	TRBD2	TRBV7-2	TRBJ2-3	TGTGCCAGCAGCCAAGGACTAGCGGGAGATACGCAGTATTTT	CASSQGLAGDTQYF
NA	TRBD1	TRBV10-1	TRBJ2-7	TGCGCCAGCAGTGAGTTAGGACAGGGGGCGACGCAGTACTTC	CASSELGQGATQYF
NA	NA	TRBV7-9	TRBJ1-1	TGTGCCAGCAGCTCCTACGAAGATGGTGCCGAAGCTTTCTTT	CASSSYEDGAEAFF
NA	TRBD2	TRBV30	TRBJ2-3	TGTGCCTGGAGGAATCCGGGACTAGTATCCTATGCAACGCAGTATTTT	CAWRNPGLVSYATQYF
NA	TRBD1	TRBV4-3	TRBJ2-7	TGCGCCAGCAGCCAAGGGACAGGCCCTACCTACGAGCAGTACTTC	CASSQGTGPTYEQYF
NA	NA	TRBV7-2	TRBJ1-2	TGTGCCAGCAGCTTGGACGGGAACAATGGCTACACCTTC	CASSLDGNNGYTF
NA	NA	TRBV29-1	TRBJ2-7	TGCAGCGTTGGAGGAGGCGAGCAGTACTTC	CSVGGGEQYF
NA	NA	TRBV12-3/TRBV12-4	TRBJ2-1	TGTGCCAGCAGTTTAGCGACGGGTGAGCAGTTCTTC	CASSLATGEQFF
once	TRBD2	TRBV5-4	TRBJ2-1	TGTGCCAGCAGGCGGGGGGGGTCGAGGGGCAGCGATGAGCAGTTCTTC	CASRRGGSRGSDEQFF
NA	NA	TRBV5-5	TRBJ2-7	TGTGCCAGCAGCTTGATGGAAAGAAGGGGGCAGTACTTC	CASSLMERRGQYF
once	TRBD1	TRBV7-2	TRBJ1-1	TGTGCCAGCAGCTCAAAAGGGGGCCTAAACACTGAAGCTTTCTTT	CASSSKGGLNTEAFF
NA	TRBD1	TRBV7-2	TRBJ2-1	TGTGCCAGCAGCTTATCCCAGGGGGCGGGGAATGAGCAGTTCTTC	CASSLSQGAGNEQFF
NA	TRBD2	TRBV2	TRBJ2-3	TGTGCCAGCAGTCCAATTGGACTAGCGGGCACAGATACGCAGTATTTT	CASSPIGLAGTDTQYF
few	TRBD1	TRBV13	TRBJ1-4	TGTGCCAGCAGCTTGGGACAGGGAGTCACTAATGAAAAACTGTTTTTT	CASSLGQGVTNEKLFF
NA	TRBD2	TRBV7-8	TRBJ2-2	TGTGCCAGCACCCCGAAAGCGACTAGCGGGGCTAACACCGGGGAGCTGTTTTTT	CASTPKATSGANTGELFF
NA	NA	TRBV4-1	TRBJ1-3	TGCGCCAGCAGCCAGATTAGCTCTGGAAACACCATATATTTT	CASSQISSGNTIYF
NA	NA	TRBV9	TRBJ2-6	TGTGCCAGCAGCCCGGAGGGCGGGTCAAGCTCTGGGGCCAACGTCCTGACTTTC	CASSPEGGSSSGANVLTF
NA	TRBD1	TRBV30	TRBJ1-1	TGTGCCTGGAGTGGGACAGGGATCAACACTGAAGCTTTCTTT	CAWSGTGINTEAFF
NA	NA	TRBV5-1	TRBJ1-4	TGCGCCAGCAGCTTGGCGACAGGTCGAGAAAAACTGTTTTTT	CASSLATGREKLFF
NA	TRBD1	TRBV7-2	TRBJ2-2	TGTGCCAGCGATCCCGGGACAGGGTTTTCCGGGGAGCTGTTTTTT	CASDPGTGFSGELFF
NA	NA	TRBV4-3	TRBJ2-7	TGCGCCAGCAGCCAAGTACGGGCGGGGGAGCAGTACTTC	CASSQVRAGEQYF
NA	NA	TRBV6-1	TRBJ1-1	TGTGCCAGCAGTGAAGATCTTGACAGCTTAGGTGAAGCTTTCTTT	CASSEDLDSLGEAFF
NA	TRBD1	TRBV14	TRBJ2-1	TGTGCCAGCAGCCTAGCCCCGGGACAGGGGGACCCCAATGAGCAGTTCTTC	CASSLAPGQGDPNEQFF
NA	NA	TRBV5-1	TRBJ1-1	TGCGCCAGCAGCTTGGAGGGACACCCTGAAGCTTTCTTT	CASSLEGHPEAFF
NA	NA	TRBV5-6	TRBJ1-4	TGTGCCAGCAGCTGGCCCGGGGGAGCAACTAATGAAAAACTGTTTTTT	CASSWPGGATNEKLFF
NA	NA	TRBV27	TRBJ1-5	TGTGCCAGCAGGAAGGTGGGCACCCAGCCATTTTATAGCAATCAGCCCCAGCATTTT	CASRKVGTQPFYSNQPQHF
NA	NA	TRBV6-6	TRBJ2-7	TGTGCCAGCAGTTACTCGAGGCCCTCCAGCTCCTACGAGCAGTACTTC	CASSYSRPSSSYEQYF